This entry concerns a single TCR beta chain. Assay used: immunoSEQ multiplex PCR; TCRdb lists only in-frame clones, some missing. Of under 100,000 clones in the sample, 75% to 90% were seen once. This record belongs to a study of blood T cell repertoires in COVID-19. V lost 1 base, J lost 7 bases, and 15 bases lay in between. This CDR3 contains 15 residues. Germline CDR1 reads SGDLS; CDR2 reads YYNGEE. The sequence was obtained from a woman aged 40 to 50 with active or convalescent COVID-19. The J gene is TRBJ1-3, the V gene TRBV9; possible D gene TRBD1, 6 bases. Sequencing input: peripheral blood. The CDR3 spells CASSVSSQGENTIYF. The CDR3 DNA reads as TGTGCCAGCAGCGTATCCTCACAGGGAGAGAACACCATATATTTT.